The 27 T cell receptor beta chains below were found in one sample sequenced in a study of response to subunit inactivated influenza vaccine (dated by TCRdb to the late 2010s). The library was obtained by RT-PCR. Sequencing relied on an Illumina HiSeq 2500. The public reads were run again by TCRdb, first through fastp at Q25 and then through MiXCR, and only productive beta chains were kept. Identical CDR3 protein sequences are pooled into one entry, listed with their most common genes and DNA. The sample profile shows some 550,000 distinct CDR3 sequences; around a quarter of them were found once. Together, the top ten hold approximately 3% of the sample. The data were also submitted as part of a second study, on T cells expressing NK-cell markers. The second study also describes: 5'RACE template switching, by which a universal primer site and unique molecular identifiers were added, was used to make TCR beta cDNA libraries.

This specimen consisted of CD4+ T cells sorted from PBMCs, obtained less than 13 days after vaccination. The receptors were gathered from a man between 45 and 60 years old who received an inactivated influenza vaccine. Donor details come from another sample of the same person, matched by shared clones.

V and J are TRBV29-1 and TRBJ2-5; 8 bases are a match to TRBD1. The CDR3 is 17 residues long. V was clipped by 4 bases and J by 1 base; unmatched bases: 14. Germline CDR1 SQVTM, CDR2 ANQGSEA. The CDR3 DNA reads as TGCAGCGTTGGGCCTTCGAGGGACAGGAGACCCCAAGAGACCCAGTACTTC. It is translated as CSVGPSRDRRPQETQYF.

The CDR3 sequence: CASSLLGLEGTGELFF. The CDR3 DNA reads TGCGCCAGCAGTCTCCTCGGACTAGAAGGCACCGGGGAGCTGTTTTTT. V usage is TRBV5-1 and J usage is TRBJ2-2, with 7 bases matching TRBD2. CDR3 length: 16 residues. Trimming cost V 5 bases and J 4 bases; bases outside gene matches: 11. Per germline, CDR1 SGHRS and CDR2 YFSETQ.

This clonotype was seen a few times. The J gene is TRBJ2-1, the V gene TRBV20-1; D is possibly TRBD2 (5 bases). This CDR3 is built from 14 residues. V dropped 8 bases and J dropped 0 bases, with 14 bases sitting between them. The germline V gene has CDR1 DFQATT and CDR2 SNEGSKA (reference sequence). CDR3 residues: CSHLKRNSYNEQFF. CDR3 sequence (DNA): TGCAGTCACTTGAAGCGGAACTCCTACAATGAGCAGTTCTTC.

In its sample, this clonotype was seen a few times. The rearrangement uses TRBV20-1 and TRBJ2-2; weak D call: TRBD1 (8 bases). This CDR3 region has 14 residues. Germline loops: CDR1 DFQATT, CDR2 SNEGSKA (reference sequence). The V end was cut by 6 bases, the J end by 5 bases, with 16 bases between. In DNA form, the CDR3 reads TGCAGTGCCCTTGGACAGGGAGGGACCGGGGAGCTGTTTTTT. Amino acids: CSALGQGGTGELFF.

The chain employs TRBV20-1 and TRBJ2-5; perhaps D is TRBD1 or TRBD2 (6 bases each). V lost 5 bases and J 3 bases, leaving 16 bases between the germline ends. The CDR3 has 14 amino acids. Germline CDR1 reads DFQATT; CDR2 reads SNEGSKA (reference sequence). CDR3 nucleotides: TGCAGTGCTGCCTTTTGGCGGGACAAAGAGACCCAGTACTTC. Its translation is CSAAFWRDKETQYF.

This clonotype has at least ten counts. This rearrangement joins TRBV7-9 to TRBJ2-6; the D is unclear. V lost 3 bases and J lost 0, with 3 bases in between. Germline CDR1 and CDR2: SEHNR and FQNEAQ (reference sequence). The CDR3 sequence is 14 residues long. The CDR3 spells CASSFNSGANVLTF. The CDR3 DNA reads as TGTGCCAGCAGCTTCAACTCTGGGGCCAACGTCCTGACTTTC.

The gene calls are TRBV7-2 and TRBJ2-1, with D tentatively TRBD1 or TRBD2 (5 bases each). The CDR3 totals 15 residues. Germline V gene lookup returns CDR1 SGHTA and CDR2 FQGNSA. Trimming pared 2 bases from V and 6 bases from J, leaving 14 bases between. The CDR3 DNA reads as TGTGCCAGCAGCTTAACCCCCGCAGGGAGCAATGAGCAGTTCTTC. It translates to CASSLTPAGSNEQFF.

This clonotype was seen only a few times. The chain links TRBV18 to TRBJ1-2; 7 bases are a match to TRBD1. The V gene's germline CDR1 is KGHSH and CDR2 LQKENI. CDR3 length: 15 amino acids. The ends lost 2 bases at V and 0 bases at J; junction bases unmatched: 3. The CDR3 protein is CASSPGTASNYGYTF. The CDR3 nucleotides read TGTGCCAGCTCACCAGGGACAGCGTCTAACTATGGCTACACCTTC. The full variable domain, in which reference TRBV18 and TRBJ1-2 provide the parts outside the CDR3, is NAGVMQNPRHLVRRRGQEARLRCSPMKGHSHVYWYRQLPEEGLKFMVYLQKENIIDESGMPKERFSAEFPKEGPSILRIQQVVRGDSAAYFCASSPGTASNYGYTFGSGTRLTVV.

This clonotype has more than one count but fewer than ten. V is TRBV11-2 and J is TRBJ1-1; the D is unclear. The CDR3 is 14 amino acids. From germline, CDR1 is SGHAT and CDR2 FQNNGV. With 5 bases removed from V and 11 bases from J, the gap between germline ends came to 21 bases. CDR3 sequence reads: CASSNQRTPSEAFF. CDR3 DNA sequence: TGTGCCAGCAGCAATCAACGTACACCCTCGGAGGCTTTCTTT.

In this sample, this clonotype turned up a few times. The CDR3, as DNA: TGTGCCAGCAGTCCAATTTACAATGAGCAGTTCTTC. Its translation is CASSPIYNEQFF. The chain links TRBV28 to TRBJ2-1; D is ambiguous. V lost 5 bases to trimming and J lost 4 bases, with 6 bases between them. Germline V gene data show CDR1 as MDHEN and CDR2 as SYDVKM. The CDR3 length is 12 residues.

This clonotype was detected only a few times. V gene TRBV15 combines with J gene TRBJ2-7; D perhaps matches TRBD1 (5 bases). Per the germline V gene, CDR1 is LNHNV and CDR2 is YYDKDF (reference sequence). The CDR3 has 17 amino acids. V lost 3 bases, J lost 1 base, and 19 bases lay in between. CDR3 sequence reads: CATSRADNQPRSYEQYF. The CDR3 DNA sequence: TGTGCCACCAGCAGGGCGGACAACCAACCGAGATCCTACGAGCAGTACTTC.

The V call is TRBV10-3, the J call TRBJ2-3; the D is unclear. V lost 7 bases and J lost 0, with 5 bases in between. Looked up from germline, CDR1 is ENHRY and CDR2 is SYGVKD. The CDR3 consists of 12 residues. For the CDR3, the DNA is TGTGCCATCAAGGACAGCACAGATACGCAGTATTTT. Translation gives CAIKDSTDTQYF.

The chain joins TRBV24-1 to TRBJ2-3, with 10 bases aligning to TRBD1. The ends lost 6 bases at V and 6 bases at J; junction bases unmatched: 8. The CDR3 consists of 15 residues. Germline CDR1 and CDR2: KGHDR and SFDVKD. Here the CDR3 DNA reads TGTGCCACCAGTAACCCGGGACAGGGGAGTGATACGCAGTATTTT. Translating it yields CATSNPGQGSDTQYF.

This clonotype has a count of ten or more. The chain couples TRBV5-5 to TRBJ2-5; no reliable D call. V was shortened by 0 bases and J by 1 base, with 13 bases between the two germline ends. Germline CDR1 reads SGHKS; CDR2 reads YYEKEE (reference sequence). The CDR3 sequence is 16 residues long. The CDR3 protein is CASSLVVSSLQETQYF. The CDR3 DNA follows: TGTGCCAGCAGCTTGGTAGTCAGTTCTCTCCAAGAGACCCAGTACTTC.

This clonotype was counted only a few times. CDR3 protein: CASRTTGWEYGYTF. The CDR3 DNA is TGTGCCAGCAGAACGACAGGGTGGGAGTATGGCTACACCTTC. V is TRBV27 and J is TRBJ1-2, with 7 bases lining up with TRBD1. Germline V gene sequence: CDR1 MNHEY, CDR2 SMNVEV (reference sequence). The CDR3 is 14 residues long. Trimming cost V 6 bases and J 5 bases; bases outside gene matches: 9.

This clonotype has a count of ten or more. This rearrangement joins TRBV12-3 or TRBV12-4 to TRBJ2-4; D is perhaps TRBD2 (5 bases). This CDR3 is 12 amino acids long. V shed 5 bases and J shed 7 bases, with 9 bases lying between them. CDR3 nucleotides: TGTGCCAGCAGTACCACGGGGAACATTCAGTACTTC. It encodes CASSTTGNIQYF.

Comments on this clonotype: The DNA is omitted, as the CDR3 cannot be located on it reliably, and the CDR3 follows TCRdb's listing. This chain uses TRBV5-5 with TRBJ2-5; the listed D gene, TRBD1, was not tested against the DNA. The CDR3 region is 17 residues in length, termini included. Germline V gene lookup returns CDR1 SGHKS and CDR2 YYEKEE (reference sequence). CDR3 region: CASSKGFLWTGQETQYF.

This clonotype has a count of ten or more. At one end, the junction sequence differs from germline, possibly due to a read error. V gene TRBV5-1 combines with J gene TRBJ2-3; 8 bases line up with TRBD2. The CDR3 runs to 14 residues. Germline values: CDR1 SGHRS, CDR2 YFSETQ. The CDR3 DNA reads TGTGCCAGCAGCCTAGCGGGCCTCACAGATACGCAGTATTTT. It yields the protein CASSLAGLTDTQYF. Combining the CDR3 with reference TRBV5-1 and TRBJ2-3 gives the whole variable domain KAGVTQTPRYLIKTRGQQVTLSCSPISGHRSVSWYQQTPGQGLQFLFEYFSETQRNKGNFPGRFSGRQFSNSRSEMNVSTLELGDSALYLCASSLAGLTDTQYFGPGTRLTVL.

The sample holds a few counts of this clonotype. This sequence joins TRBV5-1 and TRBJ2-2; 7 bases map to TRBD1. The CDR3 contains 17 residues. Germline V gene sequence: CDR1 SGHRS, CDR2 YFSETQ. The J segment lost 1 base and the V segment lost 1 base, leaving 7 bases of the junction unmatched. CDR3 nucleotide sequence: TGCGCCAGCAGCTTGAACCGACGGGACAGGAACACCGGGGAGCTGTTTTTT. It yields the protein CASSLNRRDRNTGELFF.

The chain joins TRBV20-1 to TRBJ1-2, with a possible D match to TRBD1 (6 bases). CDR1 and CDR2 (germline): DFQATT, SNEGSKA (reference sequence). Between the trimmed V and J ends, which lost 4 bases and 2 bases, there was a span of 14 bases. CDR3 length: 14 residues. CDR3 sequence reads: CSAKNTGSNYGYTF. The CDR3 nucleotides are TGCAGTGCTAAAAATACAGGGTCCAACTATGGCTACACCTTC.

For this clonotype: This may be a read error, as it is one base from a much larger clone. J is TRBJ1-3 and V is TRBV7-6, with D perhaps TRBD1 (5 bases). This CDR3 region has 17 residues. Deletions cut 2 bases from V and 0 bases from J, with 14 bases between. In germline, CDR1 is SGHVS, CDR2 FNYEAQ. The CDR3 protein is CASSLHQGAHSGNTIYF. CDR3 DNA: TGTGCCAGCAGCTTACATCAGGGTGCCCACTCTGGAAACACCATATATTTT.

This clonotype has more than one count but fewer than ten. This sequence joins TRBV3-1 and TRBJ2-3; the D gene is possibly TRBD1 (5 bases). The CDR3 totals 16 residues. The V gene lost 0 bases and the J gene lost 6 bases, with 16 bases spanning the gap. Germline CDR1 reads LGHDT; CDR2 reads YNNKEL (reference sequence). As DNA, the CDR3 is TGTGCCAGCAGCCAAGATGGCAGGACAATCCCGGATACGCAGTATTTT. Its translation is CASSQDGRTIPDTQYF.

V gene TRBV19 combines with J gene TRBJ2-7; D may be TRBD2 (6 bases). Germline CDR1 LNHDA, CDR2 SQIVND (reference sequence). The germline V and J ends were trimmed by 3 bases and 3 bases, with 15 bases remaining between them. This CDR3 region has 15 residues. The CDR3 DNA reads TGTGCCAGTAGTATTGGCGCGGGGACCATCTACGAGCAGTACTTC. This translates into CASSIGAGTIYEQYF.

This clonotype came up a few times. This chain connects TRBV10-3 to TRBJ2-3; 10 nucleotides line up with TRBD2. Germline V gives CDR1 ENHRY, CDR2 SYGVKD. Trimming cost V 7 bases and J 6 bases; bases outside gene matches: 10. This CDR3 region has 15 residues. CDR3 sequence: CAITSSGGAIDTQYF. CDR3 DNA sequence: TGTGCCATCACATCCAGCGGGGGGGCGATTGATACGCAGTATTTT.

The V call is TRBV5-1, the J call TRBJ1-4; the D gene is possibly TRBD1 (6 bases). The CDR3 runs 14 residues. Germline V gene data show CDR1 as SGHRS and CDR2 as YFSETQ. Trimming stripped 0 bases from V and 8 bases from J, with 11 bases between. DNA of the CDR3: TGCGCCAGCAGCTTGGCAGGGGTCGGGGAAAAACTGTTTTTT. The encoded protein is CASSLAGVGEKLFF.

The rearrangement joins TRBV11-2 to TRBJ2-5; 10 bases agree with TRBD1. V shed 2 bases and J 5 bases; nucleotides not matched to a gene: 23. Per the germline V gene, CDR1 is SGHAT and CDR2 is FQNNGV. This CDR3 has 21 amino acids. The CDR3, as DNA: TGTGCCAGCAGCTTACACCTCACCGGGACAGGGGTCCCCCCTCTTGGGGAGACCCAGTACTTC. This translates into CASSLHLTGTGVPPLGETQYF.

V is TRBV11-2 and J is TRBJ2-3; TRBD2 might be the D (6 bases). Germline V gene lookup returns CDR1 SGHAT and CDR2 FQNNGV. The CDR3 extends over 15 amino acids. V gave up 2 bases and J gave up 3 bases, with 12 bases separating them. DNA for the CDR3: TGTGCCAGCAGCTTACGGATCGGGGGAACAGATACGCAGTATTTT. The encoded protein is CASSLRIGGTDTQYF.